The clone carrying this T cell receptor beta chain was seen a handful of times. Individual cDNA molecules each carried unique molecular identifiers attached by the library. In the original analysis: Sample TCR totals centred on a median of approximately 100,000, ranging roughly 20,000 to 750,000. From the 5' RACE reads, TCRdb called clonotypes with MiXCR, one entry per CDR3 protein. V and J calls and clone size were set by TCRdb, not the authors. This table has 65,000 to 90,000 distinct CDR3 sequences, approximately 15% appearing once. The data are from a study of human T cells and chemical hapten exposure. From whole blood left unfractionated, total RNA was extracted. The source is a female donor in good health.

The CDR3 DNA reads as TGTGCCAGCAGTGCGGCCACTTTGACGAGCTCACCCCTCCACTTT. It yields the protein CASSAATLTSSPLHF. The chain links TRBV2 to TRBJ1-6, with D uncertain. The V gene's germline CDR1 is SNHLY and CDR2 FYNNEI. Trimming left V 4 bases short and J 10 bases short, with 17 bases between. The CDR3 covers 15 residues. Together with reference TRBV2 and TRBJ1-6, the CDR3 gives the full variable domain: EPEVTQTPSHQVTQMGQEVILRCVPISNHLYFYWYRQILGQKVEFLVSFYNNEISEKSEIFDDQFSVERPDGSNFTLKIRSTKLEDSAMYFCASSAATLTSSPLHFGNGTRLTVT.